These T cell receptor beta chains were read from a single sample in a study of PD-1 blockade in mismatch repair-deficient tumors. The repertoire was sequenced with immunoSEQ multiplex PCR; TCRdb's copy has only in-frame clones and lacks some. The sample carries 56,000 or so clones, over 70% recorded once. Here the sequenced sample was peripheral blood, taken roughly 21 weeks after starting pembrolizumab. These receptors came from an adult with mismatch repair-deficient cancer. CDR3s include the opening cysteine and the closing phenylalanine or tryptophan. A D gene is named only where the DNA matches it firmly. Rows may omit the clone size; those that give it use once, few, many or a size class.

>TRBJ2-1|few|TRBV9|TRBD2
CASSDIAGFVHEQFF
TGTGCCAGCAGCGATATAGCGGGATTCGTCCATGAGCAGTTCTTC
>TRBJ1-1|NA|TRBV5-6|TRBD1
CASSPQAGQGAIEAFF
TGTGCCAGCAGCCCCCAAGCGGGACAGGGCGCGATTGAAGCTTTCTTT
>TRBJ1-2|once|TRBV5-4|NA
CASSRPGGSGYTF
TGTGCCAGCAGCCGGCCGGGGGGAAGTGGCTACACCTTC
>TRBJ2-3|NA|TRBV7-3|TRBD2
CASSKTSGETDTQYF
TGTGCCAGCAGTAAGACTAGCGGGGAAACAGATACGCAGTATTTT
>TRBJ2-1|NA|TRBV7-2|NA
CASSLPSTTTYNEQFF
TGTGCCAGCAGCCTTCCCTCGACCACTACCTACAATGAGCAGTTCTTC
>TRBJ1-1|NA|TRBV28|NA
CASSLLNTEAFF
TGTGCCAGCAGTTTATTGAACACTGAAGCTTTCTTT
>TRBJ2-1|NA|TRBV6-5|TRBD2
CASSYGGRATEQFF
TGTGCCAGCAGTTACGGCGGGAGGGCCACTGAGCAGTTCTTC
>TRBJ1-1|NA|TRBV4-2|NA
CASSQDPRGSANTEAFF
TGTGCCAGCAGCCAAGATCCCCGCGGGTCGGCGAACACTGAAGCTTTCTTT
>TRBJ2-1|few|TRBV7-3|NA
CASSMGPLVTEQFF
TGTGCCAGCAGCATGGGACCCCTGGTGACCGAGCAGTTCTTC
>TRBJ2-7|NA|TRBV19|TRBD1
CASRDRGRDEQYF
TGTGCCAGTAGGGACAGGGGGCGGGACGAGCAGTACTTC
>TRBJ2-3|NA|TRBV5-1|TRBD1
CASSLEGQGSSTDTQYF
TGCGCCAGCAGCTTGGAGGGACAGGGGTCTAGCACAGATACGCAGTATTTT
>TRBJ1-5|NA|TRBV19|NA
CASSSRVSHQPQHF
TGTGCCAGTAGTAGCAGGGTTTCGCATCAGCCCCAGCATTTT
>TRBJ2-6|once|TRBV27|NA
CASSLSPGRQSTGANVLTF
TGTGCCAGCAGTTTATCCCCGGGAAGGCAGTCCACAGGGGCCAACGTCCTGACTTTC
>TRBJ2-2|NA|TRBV11-2|TRBD2
CASSLGAGGPGGELFF
TGTGCCAGCAGCTTAGGGGCGGGAGGGCCCGGCGGGGAGCTGTTTTTT
>TRBJ1-1|NA|TRBV11-3|NA
CASSWTRNTEAFF
TGTGCCAGCAGCTGGACCCGGAACACTGAAGCTTTCTTT
>TRBJ2-2|once|TRBV4-2|NA
CASSEWTKGAGELFF
TGTGCCAGCAGCGAATGGACGAAGGGCGCCGGGGAGCTGTTTTTT
>TRBJ1-1|NA|TRBV4-2|NA
CASSPDRSNTEAFF
TGTGCCAGCAGCCCCGACAGGTCGAACACTGAAGCTTTCTTT
>TRBJ2-7|large|TRBV14|TRBD2
CASSQAGTTYEQYF
TGTGCCAGCAGCCAGGCCGGGACTACCTACGAGCAGTACTTC
>TRBJ2-7|few|TRBV23-1|NA
CASSQGSYEQYF
TGCGCCAGCAGTCAGGGTTCCTACGAGCAGTACTTC
>TRBJ2-2|NA|TRBV18|TRBD2
CASQREPNTGELFF
TGTGCCAGCCAGCGGGAGCCTAACACCGGGGAGCTGTTTTTT
>TRBJ2-3|NA|TRBV15|NA
CATSRVSDSTDTQYF
TGTGCCACCAGCAGAGTGTCGGACAGCACAGATACGCAGTATTTT
>TRBJ2-7|NA|TRBV15|TRBD1
CATSRDLETGNEQYF
TGTGCCACCAGCAGAGATCTAGAGACAGGGAACGAGCAGTACTTC
>TRBJ1-5|NA|TRBV6-6|NA
CASSPGQLGQPQHF
TGTGCCAGCAGCCCCGGACAGCTCGGGCAGCCCCAGCATTTT
>TRBJ1-1|NA|TRBV7-2|NA
CASSLEARNTEAFF
TGTGCCAGCAGCTTAGAGGCCAGGAACACTGAAGCTTTCTTT
>TRBJ2-5|once|TRBV4-2|NA
CASSLTFEVRETQYF
TGTGCCAGCAGCCTCACGTTCGAGGTTCGGGAGACCCAGTACTTC
>TRBJ2-7|NA|TRBV7-8|TRBD2
CASSLRTSGGIYEQYF
TGTGCCAGCAGCCTTCGGACTAGCGGGGGAATCTACGAGCAGTACTTC
>TRBJ2-6|NA|TRBV11-2|NA
CASSFELLSGANVLTF
TGTGCCAGCAGCTTTGAACTGCTCTCTGGGGCCAACGTCCTGACTTTC
>TRBJ2-5|few|TRBV7-2|NA
CASSLDRDQETQYF
TGTGCCAGCAGCTTAGACCGGGACCAAGAGACCCAGTACTTC
>TRBJ2-2|NA|TRBV5-1|NA
CASSLGQYMTGELFF
TGCGCCAGCAGCTTGGGGCAGTATATGACCGGGGAGCTGTTTTTT
>TRBJ2-1|NA|TRBV6-6|TRBD1
CASRSRDRSDEQFF
TGTGCCAGCAGGAGCCGGGACAGGAGCGATGAGCAGTTCTTC
>TRBJ2-7|NA|TRBV5-6|TRBD1
CASRERGQGKDEQYF
TGTGCCAGCAGGGAGAGGGGACAGGGGAAAGACGAGCAGTACTTC
>TRBJ2-7|NA|TRBV5-5|TRBD1
CASSLGAGGTSYEQYF
TGTGCCAGCAGCTTGGGGGCAGGGGGTACCTCCTACGAGCAGTACTTC
>TRBJ2-5|NA|TRBV7-2|NA
CASSLEEGARETQYF
TGTGCCAGCAGCTTAGAGGAGGGGGCCCGGGAGACCCAGTACTTC
>TRBJ2-7|NA|TRBV6-5|NA
CASSSRTTYEQYF
TGTGCCAGCAGTTCTCGAACTACCTACGAGCAGTACTTC
>TRBJ2-4|once|TRBV2|NA
CASNRDGNIQYF
TGTGCCAGCAACCGCGATGGAAACATTCAGTACTTC
>TRBJ1-5|NA|TRBV5-6|NA
CASSPRERGGQPQHF
TGTGCCAGCAGCCCGCGGGAGCGGGGGGGTCAGCCCCAGCATTTT
>TRBJ2-5|NA|TRBV5-4|NA
CASSDGLTETQYF
TGTGCCAGCAGTGATGGACTTACGGAGACCCAGTACTTC
>TRBJ2-3|NA|TRBV10-3|NA
CAISEAGADTQYF
TGTGCCATCAGTGAGGCTGGAGCAGATACGCAGTATTTT
>TRBJ2-7|NA|TRBV7-8|NA
CASSLGRGGYEQYF
TGTGCCAGCAGCTTAGGCAGGGGAGGTTACGAGCAGTACTTC
>TRBJ1-5|few|TRBV7-2|NA
CASSRQREQPQHF
TGTGCCAGCAGCCGACAGAGGGAACAGCCCCAGCATTTT
>TRBJ2-7|NA|TRBV5-5|TRBD1
CASSHRTGGAFYEQYF
TGTGCCAGCAGCCATCGAACAGGGGGAGCCTTCTACGAGCAGTACTTC
>TRBJ2-1|NA|TRBV4-1|TRBD2
CASSQGLAVSSYNEQFF
TGCGCCAGCAGCCAAGGACTAGCGGTTAGCTCCTACAATGAGCAGTTCTTC
>TRBJ2-2|NA|TRBV27|TRBD1
CASRPGQVTGELFF
TGTGCCAGCAGACCGGGACAGGTGACCGGGGAGCTGTTTTTT
>TRBJ2-7|NA|TRBV6-6|NA
CASSDSTYEQYF
TGTGCCAGCAGTGACAGTACCTACGAGCAGTACTTC
>TRBJ2-1|NA|TRBV18|NA
CASSPMRDSYNEQFF
TGTGCCAGCTCACCTATGAGGGACTCCTACAATGAGCAGTTCTTC
>TRBJ1-1|NA|TRBV4-2|NA
CASSQEDRVRNTEAFF
TGTGCCAGCAGCCAAGAGGACCGGGTAAGGAACACTGAAGCTTTCTTT